The clone carrying this TCR beta chain was seen a handful of times. Its antigen remains unidentified. These data originate in a study of cytomegalovirus exposure and HLA in healthy donors. Study-wide findings and caveats: Previously analyzed data showed that most TCR beta V segments were productive at a frequency of about 90% or about 30%. Presence/absence analyses supposed approximately even sequencing depth among donors. Cytomegalovirus association was assigned to 170 or so TCR beta chains. In vitro data verified a few CMV-associated chains as specific for CMV antigens.

In germline, CDR1 is MNHEY, CDR2 SVGAGI. The germline V and J ends were trimmed by 0 bases and 6 bases, with 14 bases remaining between them. The CDR3 spans 15 residues. With 60 Vbeta and 13 Jbeta primers, the PCR was carried out. Clones were read by immunoSEQ multiplex PCR, and TCRdb kept only the in-frame ones, dropping some. This sample carries 150,000 to 200,000 clones, approximately 79% of them seen once, and the ten largest clones take approximately 4%. The TCR sequence derives from a woman in her twenties or thirties in good health and CMV-seropositive. The chain is built from TRBV6-5 and TRBJ1-1, with a weak D call TRBD1 (6 bases). The sequenced sample consisted of PBMCs. The CDR3 DNA sequence: TGTGCCAGCAGTTACTCGAAGGGGGGGGTACCTGAAGCTTTCTTT. Its protein is CASSYSKGGVPEAFF.